Listed here are 30 T cell receptor beta chains from one sample, sequenced in a study of long-term antiretroviral therapy in people with HIV. With survey level as its setting, the immunoSEQ assay was v3.0. Data came from immunoSEQ multiplex PCR; TCRdb stores just in-frame clones and leaves some out. The sample carries 15,000 to 20,000 clones, over 70% recorded once. The source was unsorted PBMCs, collected 2.3 years after starting antiretroviral therapy. These receptors were obtained from a middle-aged woman with HIV.

This rearrangement joins TRBV6-5 to TRBJ1-2; 10 bases line up with TRBD1. V shed 8 bases and J 7 bases; nucleotides not matched to a gene: 10. The CDR3 is made up of 14 amino acids. Germline values: CDR1 MNHEY, CDR2 SVGAGI. Written as DNA, the CDR3 is TGTGCCAGCGCCGGGACAGGGGAGGGCTCTGGCTACACCTTC. As protein: CASAGTGEGSGYTF.

The V gene is TRBV18, the J gene TRBJ2-5, with D possibly matching TRBD2 (6 bases). Germline CDR1 KGHSH, CDR2 LQKENI. V dropped 5 bases and J dropped 7 bases, with 14 bases sitting between them. The CDR3 is 13 amino acids. The CDR3 nucleotides read TGTGCCAGCTCAGGTCAAGGGGAGGTGACCCAGTACTTC. Its protein is CASSGQGEVTQYF.

CDR3 sequence: CASSPPPMGTPPTNQPQHF. The CDR3 DNA is TGTGCCAGCAGTCCCCCCCCTATGGGCACCCCACCCACCAATCAGCCCCAGCATTTT. The gene calls are TRBV11-3 and TRBJ1-5; no clear D gene. V lost 6 bases and J 3 bases, leaving 27 bases between the germline ends. In germline, CDR1 is SGHNT, CDR2 YENEEA. The CDR3 length is 19 residues.

The CDR3 coding sequence is TGTGCCAGCAGCTTAGTTCCAGAGAACACTGAAGCTTTCTTT. This translates into CASSLVPENTEAFF. V gene TRBV7-2 combines with J gene TRBJ1-1, with D unclear. Germline CDR1 and CDR2: SGHTA and FQGNSA. The CDR3 extends over 14 amino acids. V was clipped by 1 base and J by 1 base, with 7 bases between them. Full variable domain (missing parts from reference TRBV7-2 and TRBJ1-1): GAGVSQSPSNKVTEKGKDVELRCDPISGHTALYWYRQSLGQGLEFLIYFQGNSAPDKSGLPSDRFSAERTGGSVSTLTIQRTQQEDSAVYLCASSLVPENTEAFFGQGTRLTVV.

The gene calls are TRBV19 and TRBJ1-5; maybe TRBD1 (5 bases). There are 15 residues in the CDR3. Per germline, CDR1 LNHDA and CDR2 SQIVND (reference sequence). Deletions cut 7 bases from V and 0 bases from J, with 13 bases between. CDR3 coding DNA: TGTGCCAGTACGTGGGGGACTTATAGCAATCAGCCCCAGCATTTT. It encodes CASTWGTYSNQPQHF.

The chain recombines TRBV7-1 with TRBJ1-5; D ambiguous. TRBV7-1 is an ORF; its function is uncertain. V was trimmed by 4 bases and J by 1 base, leaving 17 bases between them. The length of the CDR3 is 17 residues. As DNA, the CDR3 is TGTGCCAGCAGCTTCTCCGGTGCGGGCTGGAGCAATCAGCCCCAGCATTTT. Its protein is CASSFSGAGWSNQPQHF.

This clone was picked up one time. The rearrangement links TRBV18 to TRBJ1-1; no clear D gene. This CDR3 comprises 15 residues. The V gene's germline CDR1 is KGHSH and CDR2 LQKENI. The V gene lost 1 base and the J gene lost 1 base, with 10 bases spanning the gap. The CDR3 DNA sequence: TGTGCCAGCTCACCACTGGGCAGTTCGAACACTGAAGCTTTCTTT. Its protein product is CASSPLGSSNTEAFF. Full variable domain (missing parts from reference TRBV18 and TRBJ1-1): NAGVMQNPRHLVRRRGQEARLRCSPMKGHSHVYWYRQLPEEGLKFMVYLQKENIIDESGMPKERFSAEFPKEGPSILRIQQVVRGDSAAYFCASSPLGSSNTEAFFGQGTRLTVV.

The chain is built from TRBV7-9 and TRBJ2-2, with 10 nucleotides matching TRBD2. The CDR3 length is 18 residues. With V trimmed by 0 bases and J by 6 bases, 10 bases remained unmatched. Germline values: CDR1 SEHNR, CDR2 FQNEAQ (reference sequence). CDR3 nucleotide sequence: TGTGCCAGCAGCTTAGCGCCTAGCGGGAGTAGGAGGCCCGGGGAGCTGTTTTTT. Protein product: CASSLAPSGSRRPGELFF.

This clone was counted a few times. The chain combines TRBV4-1 with TRBJ2-7, with D unclear. The CDR3 loop spans 11 amino acids. Trimming cost V 0 bases and J 3 bases, with 0 bases left between them. Per the germline V gene, CDR1 is MGHRA and CDR2 is YSYEKL. The CDR3, as DNA: TGCGCCAGCAGCCAAGACTACGAGCAGTACTTC. Translating gives CASSQDYEQYF.

The chain uses TRBV6-1 and TRBJ2-7, with D hard to call. Trimming pared 4 bases from V and 5 bases from J, leaving 18 bases between. CDR1 and CDR2 from the germline V gene are MNHNS and SASEGT. The CDR3 is made up of 15 amino acids. As DNA, the CDR3 is TGTGCCAGCAGTGGCAGGTCCCTTAGGTCCCACGAGCAGTACTTC. Protein product: CASSGRSLRSHEQYF.

The chain joins TRBV5-1 to TRBJ2-6; 9 nucleotides align to TRBD2. CDR1 and CDR2 from the germline V gene are SGHRS and YFSETQ. The CDR3 spans 16 residues. Trimming took 5 bases from V and 2 from J; bases not matched to a gene: 5. The CDR3 loop reads CASSLREGAGANVLTF. CDR3 nucleotides: TGCGCCAGCAGTTTGCGGGAGGGTGCTGGGGCCAACGTCCTGACTTTC. The entire variable domain, with the rest obtained from reference TRBV5-1 and TRBJ2-6, is as follows: KAGVTQTPRYLIKTRGQQVTLSCSPISGHRSVSWYQQTPGQGLQFLFEYFSETQRNKGNFPGRFSGRQFSNSRSEMNVSTLELGDSALYLCASSLREGAGANVLTFGAGSRLTVL.

V is TRBV19 and J is TRBJ1-1; tentatively, D is TRBD1 (6 bases). CDR1 LNHDA and CDR2 SQIVND come from the germline V gene (reference sequence). The CDR3 covers 14 residues. V gave up 5 bases and J gave up 0 bases, with 10 bases separating them. This chain's CDR3 is CASSVGTMNTEAFF. The CDR3 DNA sequence: TGTGCCAGTAGTGTGGGGACAATGAACACTGAAGCTTTCTTT.

The chain is built from TRBV2 and TRBJ2-1; 8 nucleotides agree with TRBD2. Unmatched junction bases numbered 5, after V lost 7 bases and J lost 9 bases. The germline V gene encodes CDR1 SNHLY and CDR2 FYNNEI. The CDR3 totals 12 residues. The CDR3 region has the DNA TGTGCCAGCACATATAGCGGGGTTGAGCAGTTCTTC. It yields the protein CASTYSGVEQFF.

The V call is TRBV5-1, the J call TRBJ2-7; TRBD2 is a possible D gene (6 bases). The germline V gene has CDR1 SGHRS and CDR2 YFSETQ. CDR3 length: 14 amino acids. V was cut by 4 bases and J by 0 bases, with 11 bases left in between. The CDR3 DNA reads as TGCGCCAGCAGCGTCCCAGCGGGCTCCTACGAGCAGTACTTC. Encoded protein: CASSVPAGSYEQYF.

J is TRBJ1-1 and V is TRBV5-1; 10 bases fit TRBD1. Unmatched junction bases numbered 9, after V lost 0 bases and J lost 10 bases. Germline V lookup: CDR1 SGHRS, CDR2 YFSETQ. The CDR3 loop spans 15 amino acids. DNA of the CDR3: TGCGCCAGCAGCTTGGCCGCGGGACAGGGGACGGTAGCTTTCTTT. This codes for CASSLAAGQGTVAFF.

The rearrangement links TRBV10-2 to TRBJ2-1; the D is unclear. V was shortened by 4 bases and J by 4 bases, with 14 bases between the two germline ends. The CDR3 length is 15 residues. Germline V lookup: CDR1 WSHSY, CDR2 SAAADI. CDR3 nucleotide sequence: TGCGCCAGCAGTGGATTATTAGACAAATACAATGAGCAGTTCTTC. Encoded protein: CASSGLLDKYNEQFF.

This chain uses TRBV18 with TRBJ2-1; possibly TRBD1 for D (5 bases). V lost 6 bases and J lost 3, with 12 bases in between. CDR1 is KGHSH and CDR2 is LQKENI in the germline V gene. The length of the CDR3 is 14 residues. CDR3 amino acids: CASSLAGLYNEQFF. DNA of the CDR3: TGTGCCAGCTCCCTTGCAGGGCTCTACAATGAGCAGTTCTTC. The full variable domain, rest sourced from reference TRBV18 and TRBJ2-1, is NAGVMQNPRHLVRRRGQEARLRCSPMKGHSHVYWYRQLPEEGLKFMVYLQKENIIDESGMPKERFSAEFPKEGPSILRIQQVVRGDSAAYFCASSLAGLYNEQFFGPGTRLTVL.

The chain has TRBV4-3 and TRBJ2-5; D is ambiguous. Germline loops: CDR1 LGHNA, CDR2 YSLEER. The CDR3 has 16 amino acids. Trimming left V 2 bases short and J 1 base short, with 14 bases between. The CDR3 DNA is TGCGCCAGCAGCCAATTTCTAACAGTGTCCCAAGAGACCCAGTACTTC. Translated, it gives CASSQFLTVSQETQYF.

V is TRBV21-1 and J is TRBJ2-1; TRBD2 is taken as the D call from the table, unchecked against the DNA. TRBV21-1 is a listed pseudogene. This CDR3 is built from 18 residues. The CDR3 spells CASSRRGGRAISYNEQFF. DNA of the CDR3: TGTGCCAGCTCGAGAAGGGGCGGGAGGGCCATATCCTACAATGAGCAGTTCTTC.

This chain links TRBV7-2 with TRBJ2-5; 8 nucleotides agree with TRBD2. CDR1 is SGHTA, CDR2 FQGNSA, per germline. The CDR3 loop spans 14 amino acids. The V and J ends lost 5 bases and 5 bases, in that order; junction bases with no gene match: 7. In DNA, the CDR3 is TGTGCCAGCAGCCTACGCGGGGGGTCTGAGACCCAGTACTTC. As protein: CASSLRGGSETQYF.

The rearrangement uses TRBV19 and TRBJ2-5; 10 bases line up with TRBD1. CDR1 and CDR2 from the germline V gene are LNHDA and SQIVND (reference sequence). CDR3 length: 15 residues. V trimming: 6 bases; J trimming: 5 bases; junction bases outside the gene matches: 9. Here the CDR3 DNA reads TGTGCCAGTAGGGACTCCGGGACAGGGGCCGAGACCCAGTACTTC. Its protein product is CASRDSGTGAETQYF.

The chain joins TRBV19 to TRBJ2-5, with D tentatively TRBD2 (6 bases). This CDR3 has 15 residues. CDR1 LNHDA and CDR2 SQIVND come from the germline V gene (reference sequence). The V end was cut by 0 bases, the J end by 0 bases, with 8 bases between. The DNA of the CDR3 is TGTGCCAGTAGTATAGATGGGGACTACCAAGAGACCCAGTACTTC. Translating gives CASSIDGDYQETQYF.

The chain joins TRBV11-3 to TRBJ2-1; D is undetermined. Per the germline V gene, CDR1 is SGHNT and CDR2 is YENEEA. The CDR3 totals 14 residues. V dropped 5 bases and J dropped 2 bases, with 10 bases sitting between them. Here the CDR3 DNA reads TGTGCCAGCAGCGAGGACGGTACCTACAATGAGCAGTTCTTC. This codes for CASSEDGTYNEQFF.

In this sample, this clone turned up once. V usage is TRBV4-1 and J usage is TRBJ1-3; tentative D call: TRBD1 (5 bases). The CDR3 runs 15 residues. The germline V gene has CDR1 MGHRA and CDR2 YSYEKL. Trimming shortened V by 1 base and J by 0 bases, and 7 bases separated the two germline ends. The CDR3 nucleotides are TGCGCCAGCAGCCAAGGACAGCTCTCTGGAAACACCATATATTTT. As protein: CASSQGQLSGNTIYF.

The genes are TRBV20-1 and TRBJ1-1; D gene unclear. CDR3 length: 11 residues. Germline V lookup: CDR1 DFQATT, CDR2 SNEGSKA (reference sequence). Trimming removed 5 bases from V and 4 bases from J, with 8 bases in between. CDR3 in DNA: TGCAGTGCTCTAAGGGTCACTGAAGCTTTCTTT. Translated, it gives CSALRVTEAFF.

The chain joins TRBV6-5 to TRBJ1-2, with 11 bases lining up with TRBD1. The CDR3 loop spans 14 amino acids. Per germline, CDR1 MNHEY and CDR2 SVGAGI. V dropped 5 bases and J dropped 4; count of bases not matched to a gene: 3. The CDR3 protein is CASSPDRGPYGYTF. Written as DNA, the CDR3 is TGTGCCAGCAGTCCGGACAGGGGGCCCTATGGCTACACCTTC.

The CDR3 is CASSPGGDRAGGNEQYF. CDR3 coding DNA: TGTGCCAGCAGCCCGGGAGGTGACAGGGCCGGGGGCAACGAGCAGTACTTC. The chain combines TRBV5-6 with TRBJ2-7; D is tentatively TRBD1 or TRBD2 (7 bases each). CDR3 size: 17 residues. The V gene's germline CDR1 is SGHDT and CDR2 YYEEEE. Trimming removed 4 bases at V and 5 bases at J, with 25 bases between. Full variable domain (rest looked up from reference TRBV5-6 and TRBJ2-7): DAGVTQSPTHLIKTRGQQVTLRCSPKSGHDTVSWYQQALGQGPQFIFQYYEEEERQRGNFPDRFSGHQFPNYSSELNVNALLLGDSALYLCASSPGGDRAGGNEQYFGPGTRLTVT.

V and J are TRBV19 and TRBJ2-3; a possible D gene is TRBD1 (6 bases). The CDR3 has 11 residues. Germline CDR1 LNHDA, CDR2 SQIVND (reference sequence). V lost 5 bases to trimming and J lost 12 bases, with 12 bases between them. The DNA of the CDR3 is TGTGCCAGTAGTTGGGGGCATGATCAGTATTTT. Protein: CASSWGHDQYF.

The chain links TRBV19 to TRBJ1-4; the D is unclear. CDR1 is LNHDA, CDR2 SQIVND, per germline (reference sequence). CDR3 length equals 14 residues. The V gene lost 6 bases and the J gene lost 2 bases, with 10 bases spanning the gap. The DNA for the CDR3 is TGTGCCAGTAGAATACATCATACTAATGAAAAACTGTTTTTT. Its translation: CASRIHHTNEKLFF.

This rearrangement joins TRBV6-1 to TRBJ1-2, with TRBD1 identical over 9 bases. V was pared by 3 bases and J by 8 bases, with 7 bases of the junction left unmatched. This CDR3 is built from 14 residues. Germline V lookup: CDR1 MNHNS, CDR2 SASEGT. The CDR3 bases are TGTGCCAGCAGTGAGATCTCAGGACAGGGGGGCTACACCTTC. Translating gives CASSEISGQGGYTF.